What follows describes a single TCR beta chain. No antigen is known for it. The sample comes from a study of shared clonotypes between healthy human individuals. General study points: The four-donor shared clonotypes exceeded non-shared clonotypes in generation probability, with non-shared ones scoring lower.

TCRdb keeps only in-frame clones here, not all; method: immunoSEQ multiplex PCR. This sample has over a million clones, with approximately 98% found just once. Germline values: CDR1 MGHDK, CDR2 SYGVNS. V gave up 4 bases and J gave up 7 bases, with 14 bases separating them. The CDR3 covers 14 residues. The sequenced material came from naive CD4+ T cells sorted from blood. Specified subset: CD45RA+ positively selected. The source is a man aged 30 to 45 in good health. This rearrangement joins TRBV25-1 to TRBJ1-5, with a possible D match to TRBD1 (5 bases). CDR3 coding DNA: TGTGCCAGCAGTGTCACGACAGCCAGGCAGCCCCAGCATTTT. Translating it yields CASSVTTARQPQHF. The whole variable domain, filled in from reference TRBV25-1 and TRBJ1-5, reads EADIYQTPRYLVIGTGKKITLECSQTMGHDKMYWYQQDPGMELHLIHYSYGVNSTEKGDLSSESTVSRIRTEHFPLTLESARPSHTSQYLCASSVTTARQPQHFGDGTRLSIL.